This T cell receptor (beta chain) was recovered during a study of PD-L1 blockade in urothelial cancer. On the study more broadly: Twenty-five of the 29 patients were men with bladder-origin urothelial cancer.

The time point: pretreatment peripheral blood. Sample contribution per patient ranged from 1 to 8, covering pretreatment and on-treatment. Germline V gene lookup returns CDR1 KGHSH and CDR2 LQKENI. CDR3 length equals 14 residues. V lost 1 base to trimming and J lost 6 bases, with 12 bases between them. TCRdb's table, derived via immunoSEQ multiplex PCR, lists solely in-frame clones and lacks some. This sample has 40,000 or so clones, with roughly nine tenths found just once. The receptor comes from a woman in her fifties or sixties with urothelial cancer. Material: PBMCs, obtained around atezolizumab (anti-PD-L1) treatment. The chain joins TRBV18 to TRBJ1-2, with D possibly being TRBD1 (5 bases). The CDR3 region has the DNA TGTGCCAGCTCACCACTAGGGGCTATCGATGGCTACACCTTC. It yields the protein CASSPLGAIDGYTF. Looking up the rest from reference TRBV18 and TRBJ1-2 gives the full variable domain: NAGVMQNPRHLVRRRGQEARLRCSPMKGHSHVYWYRQLPEEGLKFMVYLQKENIIDESGMPKERFSAEFPKEGPSILRIQQVVRGDSAAYFCASSPLGAIDGYTFGSGTRLTVV.